A single sample gave rise to the 14 T cell receptor beta chains below, sequenced in a study of T cells in Graves' hyperthyroidism and ophthalmopathy. TCR beta CDR3 regions were amplified from RNA transcripts. The primer set for the first-round RT-PCR of the TCR CDR3 was HTBI. TCRdb independently ran MiXCR on the multiplex PCR reads; one entry per CDR3 protein. The sample holds roughly 570,000 distinct CDR3 sequences; under 60% are singletons and the top ten take more than 7%. Sequenced input: peripheral blood or thyroid tissue (not recorded which). All receptors derive from a woman younger than 35 with Graves' hyperthyroidism.

The rearrangement joins TRBV19 to TRBJ2-1; D is unresolved. The CDR3 extends over 15 amino acids. V was shortened by 0 bases and J by 4 bases, with 10 bases between the two germline ends. Germline assignment: CDR1 LNHDA and CDR2 SQIVND (reference sequence). CDR3 protein: CASSIEKGPYNEQFF. CDR3 nucleotide sequence: TGTGCCAGTAGTATAGAAAAAGGGCCTTACAATGAGCAGTTCTTC.

Points on this clonotype: The CDR3 does not close with the conserved phenylalanine or tryptophan, likely indicating a read error. This chain links TRBV29-1 with TRBJ1-4, with D hard to call. Germline lookup yields CDR1 SQVTM and CDR2 ANQGSEA. This CDR3 region has 16 residues. The CDR3 DNA reads TGCAGCGTTGAAGAGGAGAATCTTACAACTAATGAAAAGCTGTTTCTT. Its protein product is CSVEEENLTTNEKLFL.

This chain joins TRBV29-1 and TRBJ1-5; 8 bases map to TRBD1. The CDR3 totals 12 residues. V was pared by 7 bases and J by 8 bases, with 7 bases of the junction left unmatched. CDR1 and CDR2 from the germline V gene are SQVTM and ANQGSEA. This CDR3 is CSARQGSEPQHF. CDR3 sequence (DNA): TGCAGCGCTAGACAGGGGAGTGAGCCCCAGCATTTT.

This clonotype was recorded many times. The rearrangement links TRBV19 to TRBJ1-5, with no clear D. The CDR3 runs 17 residues. Trimming took 6 bases from V and 0 from J, leaving 18 bases between them. Per germline, CDR1 LNHDA and CDR2 SQIVND (reference sequence). Written as DNA, the CDR3 is TGTGCCAGTAGACGGGGTGTCTTGGGTTATAGCAATCAGCCCCAGCATTTT. Protein product: CASRRGVLGYSNQPQHF.

The V and J genes are TRBV13 and TRBJ2-5, with TRBD1 matching 8 bases. This CDR3 has 14 amino acids. Per germline, CDR1 PRHDT and CDR2 FYEKMQ (reference sequence). The J segment lost 7 bases and the V segment lost 6 bases, leaving 10 bases of the junction unmatched. The CDR3 DNA reads TGTGCCAGCAGATACGACAGGGGACCGAGGACCCAGTACTTC. Translated: CASRYDRGPRTQYF.

The chain links TRBV7-9 to TRBJ1-1, with TRBD1 as a possible D gene (5 bases). The V end lost 2 bases, the J end lost 5 bases, and 9 bases lay between the germline ends. CDR1 and CDR2 (germline): SEHNR, FQNEAQ (reference sequence). CDR3 length: 13 amino acids. The CDR3 sequence: CASSLPGETEAFF. CDR3 nucleotides: TGTGCCAGCAGCTTACCGGGGGAGACTGAAGCTTTCTTT.

This clonotype was picked up many times. This rearrangement joins TRBV20-1 to TRBJ2-7; 7 bases are a match to TRBD2. After removal of 2 bases from V and 7 bases from J, the junction contained 11 bases not matched to a gene. Germline CDR1 DFQATT, CDR2 SNEGSKA (reference sequence). The CDR3 spans 14 residues. CDR3 DNA sequence: TGCAGTGCTAGACAGAGCGGGACCCATGGGGAGCAGTACTTC. Protein: CSARQSGTHGEQYF.

This sequence joins TRBV24-1 and TRBJ1-1, with unresolved D. The CDR3 is 13 amino acids. Germline V lookup: CDR1 KGHDR, CDR2 SFDVKD. The V end lost 9 bases, the J end lost 4 bases, and 14 bases lay between the germline ends. The CDR3 is CATSKDRGTEAFF. The CDR3 DNA sequence: TGTGCCACCTCTAAAGATCGGGGCACTGAAGCTTTCTTT.

There are many counts of this clonotype. The chain uses TRBV7-6 and TRBJ1-2; D possibly corresponds to TRBD1 (5 bases). There are 15 residues in the CDR3. Trimming took 3 bases from V and 6 from J, leaving 17 bases between them. Looked up from germline, CDR1 is SGHVS and CDR2 is FNYEAQ. CDR3 coding DNA: TGTGCCAGCAGCTTTACTATCCAGGGATCCGATGGCTACACCTTC. Its protein product is CASSFTIQGSDGYTF. The entire variable domain, with the rest obtained from reference TRBV7-6 and TRBJ1-2, is as follows: GAGVSQSPRYKVTKRGQDVALRCDPISGHVSLYWYRQALGQGPEFLTYFNYEAQQDKSGLPNDRFSAERPEGSISTLTIQRTEQRDSAMYRCASSFTIQGSDGYTFGSGTRLTVV.

This chain connects TRBV5-1 to TRBJ2-7; D possibly uses TRBD1 or TRBD2 (5 bases each). The germline V and J ends were trimmed by 4 bases and 7 bases, with 24 bases remaining between them. The length of the CDR3 is 16 residues. CDR1 SGHRS and CDR2 YFSETQ come from the germline V gene. CDR3 nucleotides: TGCGCCAGCAGCGGAGGACACGTTGGTAACTATGGGGAGCAGTACTTC. It is translated as CASSGGHVGNYGEQYF. The full variable domain, with the rest looked up from reference TRBV5-1 and TRBJ2-7, is KAGVTQTPRYLIKTRGQQVTLSCSPISGHRSVSWYQQTPGQGLQFLFEYFSETQRNKGNFPGRFSGRQFSNSRSEMNVSTLELGDSALYLCASSGGHVGNYGEQYFGPGTRLTVT.

In nucleotides, the CDR3 is TGTGCCAGCTCACTGGCCGGGAAACCCTACGAGCAGTACTTC. Its protein is CASSLAGKPYEQYF. The chain couples TRBV11-2 to TRBJ2-7; maybe TRBD2 (5 bases). The CDR3 totals 14 residues. Germline assignment: CDR1 SGHAT and CDR2 FQNNGV. V lost 8 bases to trimming and J lost 2 bases, with 16 bases between them.

The J gene is TRBJ2-4, the V gene TRBV7-9; D is unclear. V shed 8 bases and J shed 0 bases, with 20 bases lying between them. Germline values: CDR1 SEHNR, CDR2 FQNEAQ (reference sequence). The CDR3 is made up of 17 amino acids. The chain's CDR3 is CASANSVDRLAKNIQYF. The CDR3 DNA reads as TGTGCCAGCGCCAATTCAGTGGACCGATTAGCCAAAAACATTCAGTACTTC.

The V and J genes are TRBV29-1 and TRBJ2-3; no reliable D call. This CDR3 contains 14 residues. Germline CDR1 reads SQVTM; CDR2 reads ANQGSEA. Trimming took off 5 bases at V and 8 bases at J, with 20 bases between the two ends. The CDR3 sequence is CSVFPLSVLGTQYF. Written as DNA, the CDR3 is TGCAGCGTTTTCCCCCTCTCCGTTCTTGGTACGCAGTATTTT.

The chain is built from TRBV11-1 and TRBJ2-7; possible D gene TRBD2, 6 bases. Germline V gives CDR1 SGHAT, CDR2 FQDESV (reference sequence). The CDR3 extends over 13 amino acids. V lost 4 bases and J lost 7, with 14 bases in between. The CDR3 loop reads CASSSGGSNEQYF. CDR3 nucleotides: TGTGCCAGCAGCTCCGGAGGGAGCAATGAGCAGTACTTC.